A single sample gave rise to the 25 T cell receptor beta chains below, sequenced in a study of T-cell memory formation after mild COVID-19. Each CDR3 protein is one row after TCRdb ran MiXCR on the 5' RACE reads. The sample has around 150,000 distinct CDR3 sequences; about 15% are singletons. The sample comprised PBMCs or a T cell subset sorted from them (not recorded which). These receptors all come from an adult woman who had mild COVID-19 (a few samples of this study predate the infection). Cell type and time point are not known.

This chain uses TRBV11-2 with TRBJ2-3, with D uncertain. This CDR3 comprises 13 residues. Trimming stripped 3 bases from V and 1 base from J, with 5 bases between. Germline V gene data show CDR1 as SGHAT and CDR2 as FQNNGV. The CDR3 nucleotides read TGTGCCAGCAGCTTGACCCGCACAGATACGCAGTATTTT. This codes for CASSLTRTDTQYF. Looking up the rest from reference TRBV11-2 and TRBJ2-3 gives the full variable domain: EAGVAQSPRYKIIEKRQSVAFWCNPISGHATLYWYQQILGQGPKLLIQFQNNGVVDDSQLPKDRFSAERLKGVDSTLKIQPAKLEDSAVYLCASSLTRTDTQYFGPGTRLTVL.

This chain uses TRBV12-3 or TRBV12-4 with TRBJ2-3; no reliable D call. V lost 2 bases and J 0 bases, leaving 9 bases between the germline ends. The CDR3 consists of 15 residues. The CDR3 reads CASSLSGWSTDTQYF. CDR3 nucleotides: TGTGCCAGCAGTTTATCGGGTTGGAGCACAGATACGCAGTATTTT.

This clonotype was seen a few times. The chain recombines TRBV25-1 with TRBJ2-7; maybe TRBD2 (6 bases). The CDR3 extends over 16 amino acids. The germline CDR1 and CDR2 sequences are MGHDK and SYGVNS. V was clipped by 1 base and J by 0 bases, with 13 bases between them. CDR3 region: CASSEFGSGSSYEQYF. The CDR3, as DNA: TGTGCCAGCAGTGAATTCGGTAGCGGCAGCTCCTACGAGCAGTACTTC.

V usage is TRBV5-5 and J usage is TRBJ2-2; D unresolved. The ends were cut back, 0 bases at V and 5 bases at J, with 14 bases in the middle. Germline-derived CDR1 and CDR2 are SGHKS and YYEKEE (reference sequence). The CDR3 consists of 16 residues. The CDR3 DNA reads TGTGCCAGCAGCTTGGGGCCGGGCGGACCGACCGGGGAGCTGTTTTTT. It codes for CASSLGPGGPTGELFF.

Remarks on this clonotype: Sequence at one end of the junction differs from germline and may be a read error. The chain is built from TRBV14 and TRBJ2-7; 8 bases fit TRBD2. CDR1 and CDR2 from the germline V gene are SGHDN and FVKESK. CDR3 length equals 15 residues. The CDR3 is CASSLGTRSSYEKYF. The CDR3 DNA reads TGTGCCAGCAGCCTAGGGACTAGGAGCTCCTACGAGAAGTACTTC.

The CDR3 region has the DNA TGCAGTGCGCCTATTCCTCAGGGGGCCAAAAACATTCAGTACTTC. Its protein product is CSAPIPQGAKNIQYF. This chain joins TRBV20-1 and TRBJ2-4, with TRBD1 as a possible D gene (6 bases). Trimming pared 6 bases from V and 1 base from J, leaving 16 bases between. The CDR3 runs to 15 residues. The V gene's germline CDR1 is DFQATT and CDR2 SNEGSKA (reference sequence).

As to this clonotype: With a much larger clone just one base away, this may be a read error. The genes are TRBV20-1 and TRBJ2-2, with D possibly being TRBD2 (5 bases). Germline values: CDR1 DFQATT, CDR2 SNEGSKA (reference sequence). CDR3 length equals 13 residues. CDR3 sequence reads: CSTSGQNTGELFF. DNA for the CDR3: TGCAGCACCAGCGGCCAGAACACCGGGGAGCTGTTTTTT.

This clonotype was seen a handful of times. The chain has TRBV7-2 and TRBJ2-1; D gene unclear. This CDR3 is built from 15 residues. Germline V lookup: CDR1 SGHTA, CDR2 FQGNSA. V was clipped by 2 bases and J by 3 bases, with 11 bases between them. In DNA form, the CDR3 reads TGTGCCAGCAGCTTACGGAGCGAGTACTACAATGAGCAGTTCTTC. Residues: CASSLRSEYYNEQFF.

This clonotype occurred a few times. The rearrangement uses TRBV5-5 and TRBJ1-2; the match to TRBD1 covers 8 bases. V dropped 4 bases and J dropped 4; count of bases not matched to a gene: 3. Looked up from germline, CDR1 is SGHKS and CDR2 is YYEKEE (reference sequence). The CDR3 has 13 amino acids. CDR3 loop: CASSDGQGYGYTF. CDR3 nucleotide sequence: TGTGCCAGCAGCGACGGACAGGGCTATGGCTACACCTTC.

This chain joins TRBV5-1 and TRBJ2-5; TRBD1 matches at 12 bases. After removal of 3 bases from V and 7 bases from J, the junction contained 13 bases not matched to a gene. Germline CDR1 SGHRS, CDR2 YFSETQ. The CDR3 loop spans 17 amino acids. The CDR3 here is CASSSTGTGGTQGTQYF. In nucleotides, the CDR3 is TGCGCCAGCAGCTCAACCGGGACAGGGGGCACACAGGGGACCCAGTACTTC. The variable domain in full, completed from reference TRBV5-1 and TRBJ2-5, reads KAGVTQTPRYLIKTRGQQVTLSCSPISGHRSVSWYQQTPGQGLQFLFEYFSETQRNKGNFPGRFSGRQFSNSRSEMNVSTLELGDSALYLCASSSTGTGGTQGTQYFGPGTRLLVL.

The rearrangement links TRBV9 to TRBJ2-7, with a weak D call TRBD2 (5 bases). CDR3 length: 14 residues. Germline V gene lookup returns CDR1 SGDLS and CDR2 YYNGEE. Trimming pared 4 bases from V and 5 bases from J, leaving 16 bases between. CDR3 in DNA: TGTGCCAGCAGCTCCCACGGGGAGTTGAACGAGCAGTACTTC. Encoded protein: CASSSHGELNEQYF.

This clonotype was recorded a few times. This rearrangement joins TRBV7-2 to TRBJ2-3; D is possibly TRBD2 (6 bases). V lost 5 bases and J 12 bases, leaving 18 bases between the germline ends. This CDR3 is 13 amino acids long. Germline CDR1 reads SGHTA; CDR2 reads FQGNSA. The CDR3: CASSLQRGTDQYF. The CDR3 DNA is TGTGCCAGCAGCCTGCAAAGAGGGACTGATCAGTATTTT. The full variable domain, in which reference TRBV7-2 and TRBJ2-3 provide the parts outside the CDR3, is GAGVSQSPSNKVTEKGKDVELRCDPISGHTALYWYRQSLGQGLEFLIYFQGNSAPDKSGLPSDRFSAERTGGSVSTLTIQRTQQEDSAVYLCASSLQRGTDQYFGPGTRLTVL.

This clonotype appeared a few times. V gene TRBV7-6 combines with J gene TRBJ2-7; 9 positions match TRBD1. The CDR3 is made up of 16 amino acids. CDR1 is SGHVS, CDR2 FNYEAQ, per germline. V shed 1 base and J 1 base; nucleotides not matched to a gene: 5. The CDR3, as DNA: TGTGCCAGCAGCTTAGTACGGGACAGGGTTTCCTACGAGCAGTACTTC. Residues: CASSLVRDRVSYEQYF.

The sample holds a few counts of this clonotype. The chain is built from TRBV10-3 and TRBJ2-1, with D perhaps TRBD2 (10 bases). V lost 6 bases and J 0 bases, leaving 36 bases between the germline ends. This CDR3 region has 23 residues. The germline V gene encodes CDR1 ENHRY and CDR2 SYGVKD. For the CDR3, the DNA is TGTGCCATCAGGACGGTCCCGGGACAGGGAAGGGCAGCGGGAGGGAGCTCCTACAATGAGCAGTTCTTC. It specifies CAIRTVPGQGRAAGGSSYNEQFF.

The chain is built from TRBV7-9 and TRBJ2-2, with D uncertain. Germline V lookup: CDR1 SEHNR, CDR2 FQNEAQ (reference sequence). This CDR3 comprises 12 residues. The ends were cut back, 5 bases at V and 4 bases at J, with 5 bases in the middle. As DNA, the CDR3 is TGTGCCAGCAGCATGGGCACCGGGGAGCTGTTTTTT. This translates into CASSMGTGELFF.

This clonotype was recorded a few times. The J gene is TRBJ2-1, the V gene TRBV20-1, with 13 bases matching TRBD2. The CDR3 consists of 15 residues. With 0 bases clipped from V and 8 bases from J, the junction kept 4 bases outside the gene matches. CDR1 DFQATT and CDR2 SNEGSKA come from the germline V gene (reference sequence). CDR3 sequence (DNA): TGCAGTGCTAGAGAACTAGCGGGAGGGCTCCATGAGCAGTTCTTC. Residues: CSARELAGGLHEQFF.

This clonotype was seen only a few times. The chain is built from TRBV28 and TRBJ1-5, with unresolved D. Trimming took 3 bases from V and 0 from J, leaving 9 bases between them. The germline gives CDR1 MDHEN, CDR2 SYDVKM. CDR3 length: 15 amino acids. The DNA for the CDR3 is TGTGCCAGCAGTTTTGGCAAAAATAGCAATCAGCCCCAGCATTTT. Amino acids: CASSFGKNSNQPQHF.

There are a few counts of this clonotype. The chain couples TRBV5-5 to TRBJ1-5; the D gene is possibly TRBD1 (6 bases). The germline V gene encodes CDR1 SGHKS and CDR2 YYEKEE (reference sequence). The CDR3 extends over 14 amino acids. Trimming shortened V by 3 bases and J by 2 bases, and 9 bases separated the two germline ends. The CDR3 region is CASSWAGGNQPQHF. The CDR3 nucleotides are TGTGCCAGCAGCTGGGCAGGGGGCAATCAGCCCCAGCATTTT.

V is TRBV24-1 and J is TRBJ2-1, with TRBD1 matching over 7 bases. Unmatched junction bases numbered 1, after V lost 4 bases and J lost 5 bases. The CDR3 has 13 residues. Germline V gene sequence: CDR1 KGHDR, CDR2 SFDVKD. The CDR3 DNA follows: TGTGCCACCAGTGACACAGGGGACAATGAGCAGTTCTTC. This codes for CATSDTGDNEQFF.

In DNA form, the CDR3 reads TGTGCCAGCAGTTTAAGGTCCCTCTCCTACGAGCAGTACTTC. Translated, it gives CASSLRSLSYEQYF. V gene TRBV6-5 combines with J gene TRBJ2-7; D not resolved. The ends were cut back, 4 bases at V and 0 bases at J, with 10 bases in the middle. The length of the CDR3 is 14 residues. Germline CDR1 MNHEY, CDR2 SVGAGI.

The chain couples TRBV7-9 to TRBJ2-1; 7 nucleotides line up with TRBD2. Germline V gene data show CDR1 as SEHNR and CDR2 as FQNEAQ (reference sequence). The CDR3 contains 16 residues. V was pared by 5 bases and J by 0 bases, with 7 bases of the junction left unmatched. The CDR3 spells CASSASSGSSYNEQFF. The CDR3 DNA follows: TGTGCCAGCAGCGCCTCTAGCGGCAGCTCCTACAATGAGCAGTTCTTC.

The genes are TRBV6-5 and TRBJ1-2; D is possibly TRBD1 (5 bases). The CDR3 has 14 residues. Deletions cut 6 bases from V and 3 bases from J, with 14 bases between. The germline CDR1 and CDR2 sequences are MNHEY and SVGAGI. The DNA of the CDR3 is TGTGCCAGCAGCCCCCTTTCAGGGTACTATGGCTACACCTTC. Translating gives CASSPLSGYYGYTF.

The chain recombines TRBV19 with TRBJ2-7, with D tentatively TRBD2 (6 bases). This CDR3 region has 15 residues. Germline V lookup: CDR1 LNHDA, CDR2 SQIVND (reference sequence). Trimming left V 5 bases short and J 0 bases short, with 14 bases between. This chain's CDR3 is CASSGGAGSSYEQYF. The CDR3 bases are TGTGCCAGTAGTGGGGGAGCCGGGAGCTCCTACGAGCAGTACTTC.

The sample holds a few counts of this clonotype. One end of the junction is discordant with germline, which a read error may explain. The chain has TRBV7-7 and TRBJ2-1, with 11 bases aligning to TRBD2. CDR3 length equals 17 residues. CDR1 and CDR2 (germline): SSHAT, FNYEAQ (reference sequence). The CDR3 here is CASSLAHSGRAVNEQFF. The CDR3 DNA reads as TGTGCTAGCAGCTTAGCCCATAGCGGGAGGGCGGTAAATGAGCAGTTCTTC.

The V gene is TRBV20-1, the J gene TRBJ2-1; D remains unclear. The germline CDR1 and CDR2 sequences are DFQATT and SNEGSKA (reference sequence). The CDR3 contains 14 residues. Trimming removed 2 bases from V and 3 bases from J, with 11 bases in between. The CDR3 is CSARRMLGYNEQFF. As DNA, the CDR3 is TGCAGTGCTAGACGTATGCTGGGCTACAATGAGCAGTTCTTC.